The T cell receptor (beta chain) under discussion was sequenced for a study of post-analysis software for immune sequencing data. Study in general: Included courses were relapsing-remitting and secondary progressive multiple sclerosis; progressive-relapsing multiple sclerosis was also included.

Findings of the study overall: Multiple sclerosis patients showed significantly lower normalized Chao1 diversity than controls did. Same-batch preparations were strongly co-clustered by F measure. A handful of TRBV segments, including TRBV5-6, TRBV5-1 and TRBV20-1, were more frequent in patients than controls.

Unique-molecular-identifier-tagged TCR beta cDNA libraries were used. Each CDR3 protein is one row after TCRdb ran MiXCR on the PCR reads. Among about 430,000 distinct CDR3 sequences listed, more than 30% were seen once. V dropped 1 base and J dropped 0 bases, with 6 bases sitting between them. The CDR3 has 14 residues. Germline V gene lookup returns CDR1 SGDLS and CDR2 YYNGEE. This clonotype was found a few times. What it binds is not known. The specimen was blood. The chain links TRBV9 to TRBJ2-3; D not resolved. The TCR originated in a girl aged 2 to 9 with multiple sclerosis. The DNA for the CDR3 is TGTGCCAGCAGCGTACAAGGAAGCACAGATACGCAGTATTTT. Translated: CASSVQGSTDTQYF.